Below, 15 T cell receptor beta chains from the same sample are listed, as sequenced in a study of T cell responses to AZD1222 COVID-19 vaccine. Clones were sequenced by immunoSEQ multiplex PCR, and TCRdb holds only the in-frame ones, with some missing. The data show more than 150,000 clones, approximately 94% seen once. The input for sequencing was peripheral blood, taken 28 days after the second AZD1222 dose. The source of these receptors is an adult who received the AZD1222 COVID-19 vaccine.

The J gene is TRBJ2-2, the V gene TRBV5-6; 7 bases line up with TRBD2. CDR1 and CDR2 (germline): SGHDT, YYEEEE. The CDR3 has 15 residues. V was clipped by 3 bases and J by 6 bases; unmatched bases: 8. The CDR3 here is CASSSGLGGSGELFF. Here the CDR3 DNA reads TGTGCCAGCAGCTCCGGACTAGGAGGATCCGGGGAGCTGTTTTTT.

This clone was detected a few times. The rearrangement uses TRBV2 and TRBJ1-5; a weak D match, TRBD1 (5 bases). Deletions cut 5 bases from V and 9 bases from J, with 14 bases between. Germline lookup yields CDR1 SNHLY and CDR2 FYNNEI. This CDR3 is 13 amino acids long. CDR3 bases: TGTGCCAGCAGTAACAGGCCCTTGGGGCCCCAGCATTTT. Protein product: CASSNRPLGPQHF.

The V gene is TRBV7-9, the J gene TRBJ2-2, with D tentatively TRBD1 or TRBD2 (5 bases each). Germline assignment: CDR1 SEHNR and CDR2 FQNEAQ (reference sequence). Trimming pared 1 base from V and 6 bases from J, leaving 12 bases between. The length of the CDR3 is 15 residues. CDR3 region: CASSLVRDLAGELFF. The CDR3 bases are TGTGCCAGCAGCTTAGTTCGGGACCTAGCCGGGGAGCTGTTTTTT.

The rearrangement uses TRBV2 and TRBJ2-5, with D perhaps matching TRBD1 (6 bases). The V and J ends lost 8 bases and 5 bases respectively, with 15 bases between them. The CDR3 runs 13 residues. Germline CDR1 SNHLY, CDR2 FYNNEI. The CDR3 loop is CASGQPGWETQYF. The CDR3 DNA is TGTGCCAGCGGACAGCCCGGGTGGGAGACCCAGTACTTC.

The chain uses TRBV25-1 and TRBJ2-1; the D gene is possibly TRBD1 (5 bases). Trimming stripped 6 bases from V and 7 bases from J, with 10 bases between. The germline V gene encodes CDR1 MGHDK and CDR2 SYGVNS. This CDR3 has 12 amino acids. Here the CDR3 DNA reads TGTGCCAGCAGGCAGGGCGAGAATGAGCAGTTCTTC. It translates to CASRQGENEQFF.

The genes are TRBV7-2 and TRBJ2-7, with TRBD2 as a possible D gene (6 bases). The germline CDR1 and CDR2 sequences are SGHTA and FQGNSA. V lost 2 bases to trimming and J lost 2 bases, with 19 bases between them. The CDR3 has 17 residues. The CDR3 coding sequence is TGTGCCAGCAGCTTACAAGGAGGGCGGGGAAATACCTACGAGCAGTACTTC. This gives the protein CASSLQGGRGNTYEQYF.

The chain couples TRBV10-3 to TRBJ1-1, with 8 bases lining up with TRBD1. V shed 2 bases, J shed 1 base, and the junction held 3 bases outside the gene matches. Germline-derived CDR1 and CDR2 are ENHRY and SYGVKD. The CDR3 loop spans 15 amino acids. CDR3 nucleotide sequence: TGTGCCATCAGTGAGCCAGACAGGGGGAACACTGAAGCTTTCTTT. Translated: CAISEPDRGNTEAFF.

For this clone: Additional DNA sequences in this sample encode the identical CDR3. The V call is TRBV11-1, the J call TRBJ2-5; 8 bases match TRBD1. Germline V CDR1 and CDR2: SGHAT, FQDESV (reference sequence). V trimming: 11 bases; J trimming: 12 bases; junction bases outside the gene matches: 8. CDR3 size: 10 residues. The DNA of the CDR3 is TGTGCCCCCGGGCCGGGACAGGAGTACTTC. Encoded protein: CAPGPGQEYF.

The genes are TRBV27 and TRBJ1-2, with 11 bases aligning to TRBD1. Germline trimming cut 5 bases from V and 3 bases from J; bases unmatched to any gene: 8. Per the germline V gene, CDR1 is MNHEY and CDR2 is SMNVEV (reference sequence). CDR3 length: 16 amino acids. The CDR3 is CASSAWTGGEYYGYTF. The CDR3 coding sequence is TGTGCCAGCAGTGCCTGGACAGGGGGCGAGTACTATGGCTACACCTTC.

The chain carries TRBV19 and TRBJ1-1; D ambiguous. V gave up 0 bases and J gave up 4 bases, with 6 bases separating them. The CDR3 extends over 13 amino acids. Germline CDR1 is LNHDA and CDR2 is SQIVND (reference sequence). For the CDR3, the DNA is TGTGCCAGTAGTATAGATATTTTCACTGAAGCTTTCTTT. It specifies CASSIDIFTEAFF.

J is TRBJ1-1 and V is TRBV7-8, with D unclear. From germline, CDR1 is SGHVS and CDR2 FQNEAQ. This CDR3 has 13 amino acids. Trimming took 6 bases from V and 1 from J, leaving 9 bases between them. CDR3 protein: CASSWAENTEAFF. The CDR3 coding sequence is TGTGCCAGCAGTTGGGCGGAGAACACTGAAGCTTTCTTT.

This clone has just one count. The CDR3 bases are TGTGCCAGCAGCTCGGAGACCAAGCGGTGGGGGTCAGATACGCAGTATTTT. This translates into CASSSETKRWGSDTQYF. This chain uses TRBV5-4 with TRBJ2-3; D could derive from TRBD1 or TRBD2 (5 bases each). CDR1 and CDR2 from the germline V gene are SGHNT and YYREEE (reference sequence). The CDR3 runs to 17 residues. Trimming stripped 3 bases from V and 4 bases from J, with 21 bases between.

The rearrangement uses TRBV27 and TRBJ1-2; D unclear. Trimming left V 5 bases short and J 2 bases short, with 9 bases between. Germline values: CDR1 MNHEY, CDR2 SMNVEV (reference sequence). The CDR3 loop spans 13 amino acids. The CDR3 loop reads CASSPRANYGYTF. The CDR3 DNA sequence: TGTGCCAGCAGTCCCCGGGCCAACTATGGCTACACCTTC.

The chain has TRBV6-7 and TRBJ2-1; maybe TRBD1 (5 bases). TRBV6-7 is identified as an open reading frame with a role that is uncertain. Trimming left V 3 bases short and J 5 bases short, with 8 bases between. The CDR3 has 13 amino acids. The CDR3 sequence is CASSYEQDNEQFF. The CDR3 DNA reads as TGTGCCAGCAGTTATGAACAGGACAATGAGCAGTTCTTC.

The genes are TRBV2 and TRBJ1-4; no reliable D call. V lost 6 bases to trimming and J lost 7 bases, with 12 bases between them. The germline gives CDR1 SNHLY, CDR2 FYNNEI. The CDR3 sequence is 13 residues long. The CDR3 sequence: CASSDSYFEKLFF. The CDR3 nucleotides read TGTGCCAGCAGCGATTCTTACTTTGAAAAACTGTTTTTT.